Included here is one TCR beta chain sequence, with context. Its matching antigen is unknown. The data belong to a study of shared clonotypes between healthy human individuals. Notes on the study in general: Sampling covered blood only; tissue repertoires likely differ. Generally, naive subsets came out with larger estimated richness than memory subsets. Represented diversity, genetic and exposure-history alike, was limited by few donors.

Libraries were prepared by immunoSEQ multiplex PCR; TCRdb keeps only in-frame clonotypes and omits some of them. The sample holds approximately 1,000,000 clones, 70% to 80% seen once. V gave up 0 bases and J gave up 4 bases; unmatched junction bases: 9. Germline-derived CDR1 and CDR2 are SGHTA and FQGNSA. CDR3 size: 17 residues. CD45RA-negative memory and CD45RA+ naive subsets were split from the CD4+ cells. The TCR was taken from a young man in good health. Some clones in this sample may be carry-over from other donors' samples. The V and J genes are TRBV7-2 and TRBJ2-1; TRBD1 agrees at 7 bases. The sequencing sample was made of memory CD4+ T cells from PBMCs. Subset denoted: CD45RA-negative fraction. For the CDR3, the DNA is TGTGCCAGCAGCTTAGCTAAAGGGACAGCCTATTACAATGAGCAGTTCTTC. Translated, it gives CASSLAKGTAYYNEQFF.